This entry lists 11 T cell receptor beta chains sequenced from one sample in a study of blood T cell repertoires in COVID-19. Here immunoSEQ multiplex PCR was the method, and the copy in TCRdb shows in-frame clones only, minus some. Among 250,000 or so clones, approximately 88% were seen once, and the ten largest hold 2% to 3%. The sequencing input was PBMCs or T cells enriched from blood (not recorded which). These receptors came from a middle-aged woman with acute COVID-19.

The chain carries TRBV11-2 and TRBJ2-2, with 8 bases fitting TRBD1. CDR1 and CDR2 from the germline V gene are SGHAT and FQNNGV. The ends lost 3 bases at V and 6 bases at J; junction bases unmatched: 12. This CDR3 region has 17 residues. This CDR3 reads CASSLIQGAVLAGELFF. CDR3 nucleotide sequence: TGTGCCAGCAGCTTGATCCAGGGGGCTGTCTTGGCCGGGGAGCTGTTTTTT.

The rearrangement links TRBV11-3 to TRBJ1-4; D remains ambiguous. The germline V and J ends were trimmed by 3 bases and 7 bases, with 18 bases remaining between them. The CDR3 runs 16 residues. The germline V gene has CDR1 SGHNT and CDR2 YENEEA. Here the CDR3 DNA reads TGTGCCAGCAGCTTCGGAAGGCGCTTGCGGGGTGAAAAACTGTTTTTT. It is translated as CASSFGRRLRGEKLFF.

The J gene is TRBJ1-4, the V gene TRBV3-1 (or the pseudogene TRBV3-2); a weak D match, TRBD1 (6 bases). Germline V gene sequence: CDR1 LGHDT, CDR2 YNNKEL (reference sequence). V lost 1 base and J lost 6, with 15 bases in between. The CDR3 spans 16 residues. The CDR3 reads CASSQGAGRGDEKLFF. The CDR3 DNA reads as TGTGCCAGCAGCCAAGGCGCCGGCAGGGGTGATGAAAAACTGTTTTTT.

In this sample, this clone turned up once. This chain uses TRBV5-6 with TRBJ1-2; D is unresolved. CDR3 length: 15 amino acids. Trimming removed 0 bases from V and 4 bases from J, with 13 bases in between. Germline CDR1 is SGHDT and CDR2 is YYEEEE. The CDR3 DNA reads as TGTGCCAGCAGCTTGGGGCCGCCCAGGCCCTATGGCTACACCTTC. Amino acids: CASSLGPPRPYGYTF.

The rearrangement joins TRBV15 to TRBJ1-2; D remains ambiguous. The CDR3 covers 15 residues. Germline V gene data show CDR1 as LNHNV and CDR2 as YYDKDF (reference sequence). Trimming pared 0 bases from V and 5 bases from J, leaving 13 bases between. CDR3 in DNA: TGTGCCACCAGCAGAGACAGGCAGTCCGCTTATGGCTACACCTTC. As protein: CATSRDRQSAYGYTF. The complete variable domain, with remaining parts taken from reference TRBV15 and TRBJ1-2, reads DAMVIQNPRYQVTQFGKPVTLSCSQTLNHNVMYWYQQKSSQAPKLLFHYYDKDFNNEADTPDNFQSRRPNTSFCFLDIRSPGLGDTAMYLCATSRDRQSAYGYTFGSGTRLTVV.

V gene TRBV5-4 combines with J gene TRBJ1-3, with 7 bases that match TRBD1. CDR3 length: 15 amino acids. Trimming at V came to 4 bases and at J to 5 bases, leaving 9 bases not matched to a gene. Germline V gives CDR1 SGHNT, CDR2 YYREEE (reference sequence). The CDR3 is CASSLMGQPRNTIYF. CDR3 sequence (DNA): TGTGCCAGCAGCCTAATGGGACAGCCAAGAAACACCATATATTTT. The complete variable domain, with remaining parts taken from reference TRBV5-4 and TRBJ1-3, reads ETGVTQSPTHLIKTRGQQVTLRCSSQSGHNTVSWYQQALGQGPQFIFQYYREEENGRGNFPPRFSGLQFPNYSSELNVNALELDDSALYLCASSLMGQPRNTIYFGEGSWLTVV.

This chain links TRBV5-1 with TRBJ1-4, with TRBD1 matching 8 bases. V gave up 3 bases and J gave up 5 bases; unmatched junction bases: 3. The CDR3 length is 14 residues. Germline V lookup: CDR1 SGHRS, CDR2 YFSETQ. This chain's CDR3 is CASSSTGGNEKLFF. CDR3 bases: TGCGCCAGCAGCTCTACAGGGGGAAATGAAAAACTGTTTTTT.

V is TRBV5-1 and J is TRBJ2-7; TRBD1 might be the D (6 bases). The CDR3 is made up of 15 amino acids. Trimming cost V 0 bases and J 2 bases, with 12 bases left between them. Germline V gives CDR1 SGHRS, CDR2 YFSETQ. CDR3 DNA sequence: TGCGCCAGCAGCTTGGAAGGGACACCCCCCTACGAGCAGTACGTC. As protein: CASSLEGTPPYEQYV.

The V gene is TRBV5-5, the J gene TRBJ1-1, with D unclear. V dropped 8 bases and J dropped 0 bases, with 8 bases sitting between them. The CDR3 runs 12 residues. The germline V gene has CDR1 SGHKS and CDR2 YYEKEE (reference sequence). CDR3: CASHRVNTEAFF. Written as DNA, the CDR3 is TGTGCCAGTCACCGGGTGAACACTGAAGCTTTCTTT.

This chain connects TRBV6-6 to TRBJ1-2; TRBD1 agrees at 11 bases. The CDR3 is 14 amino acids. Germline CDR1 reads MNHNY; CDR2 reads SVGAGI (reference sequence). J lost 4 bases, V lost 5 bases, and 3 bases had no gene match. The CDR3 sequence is CASSPGTGGYGYTF. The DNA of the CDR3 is TGTGCCAGCAGTCCCGGGACAGGGGGCTATGGCTACACCTTC.

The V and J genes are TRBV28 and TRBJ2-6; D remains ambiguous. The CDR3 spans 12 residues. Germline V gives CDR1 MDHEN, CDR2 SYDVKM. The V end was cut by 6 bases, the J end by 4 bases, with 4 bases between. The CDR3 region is CASRSGANVLTF. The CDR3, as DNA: TGTGCCAGCAGATCGGGGGCCAACGTCCTGACTTTC.